Below, 32 T cell receptor beta chains from the same sample are listed, as sequenced in a study of regulatory T cells in long-lasting Graves disease. Sample time point: newly diagnosed GD, antithyroid drugs for less than 3 months. The TCR library was prepared using RNA isolated from PBMCs. Both iRepertoire HTBI primers and Arm-PCR of CDR3 regions were used to build the TCR beta libraries. In TCRdb, the multiplex PCR reads were re-called with MiXCR into one record per CDR3 protein. The sample has about 620,000 distinct CDR3 sequences; less than 20% are singletons. This sample also appeared in a second study, on T cells in Graves' hyperthyroidism and ophthalmopathy.

Sequencing was performed on peripheral blood mononuclear cells (PBMCs), taken at new diagnosis, from a patient treated with antithyroid drugs. These TCRs come from a woman aged 30 to 39 with Graves disease.

The sample holds a few counts of this clonotype. J is TRBJ2-7 and V is TRBV24-1; 7 nucleotides agree with TRBD2. Trimming removed 8 bases from V and 2 bases from J; junction bases left unmatched: 11. The CDR3 extends over 15 amino acids. In germline, CDR1 is KGHDR, CDR2 SFDVKD. This CDR3 reads CATTAGAYFAYEQYF. DNA for the CDR3: TGTGCCACCACTGCGGGAGCTTATTTCGCCTACGAGCAGTACTTC.

This clonotype was seen ten or more times. This chain uses TRBV6-1 with TRBJ1-2; TRBD1 matches at 9 bases. The V and J ends lost 7 bases and 6 bases, in that order; junction bases with no gene match: 9. CDR3 length: 14 residues. From germline, CDR1 is MNHNS and CDR2 SASEGT. CDR3 protein: CASNFGTGLDGYTF. CDR3 coding DNA: TGTGCCAGCAATTTCGGGACAGGGTTAGATGGCTACACCTTC.

This clonotype came up many times. This sequence joins TRBV15 and TRBJ2-7; possible D gene TRBD1, 6 bases. The germline CDR1 and CDR2 sequences are LNHNV and YYDKDF (reference sequence). The CDR3 is 15 residues long. Trimming took 0 bases from V and 2 from J, leaving 11 bases between them. CDR3 DNA: TGTGCCACCAGCAGAGAGAGGGACAAGACCTACGAGCAGTACTTC. It translates to CATSRERDKTYEQYF.

The chain recombines TRBV7-9 with TRBJ2-1; 8 nucleotides agree with TRBD1. Trimming at V came to 10 bases and at J to 5 bases, leaving 10 bases not matched to a gene. Germline CDR1 and CDR2: SEHNR and FQNEAQ (reference sequence). The length of the CDR3 is 14 residues. The CDR3 region is CATAGTGVDNEQFF. In DNA, the CDR3 is TGTGCCACCGCGGGGACAGGAGTCGACAATGAGCAGTTCTTC. The full variable domain, its missing parts supplied by reference TRBV7-9 and TRBJ2-1, is DTGVSQNPRHKITKRGQNVTFRCDPISEHNRLYWYRQTLGQGPEFLTYFQNEAQLEKSRLLSDRFSAERPKGSFSTLEIQRTEQGDSAMYLCATAGTGVDNEQFFGPGTRLTVL.

The chain combines TRBV20-1 with TRBJ1-2; a weak D match, TRBD1 (6 bases). The CDR3 is made up of 14 amino acids. CDR1 is DFQATT, CDR2 SNEGSKA, per germline (reference sequence). Deletions cut 6 bases from V and 6 bases from J, with 20 bases between. This chain's CDR3 is CSAGTGTLGDGYTF. CDR3 nucleotide sequence: TGCAGTGCCGGTACCGGGACATTGGGAGATGGCTACACCTTC.

Points on this clonotype: A read error may be the cause here, since a much bigger clone is one base away. This chain uses TRBV5-1 with TRBJ1-5; D remains unclear. The CDR3 runs to 15 residues. The germline V gene encodes CDR1 SGHRS and CDR2 YFSETQ. In DNA, the CDR3 is TGCGCCAGCAGCTTGGAGGGCTACGACAATCAGCCCCGGCATTTT. Its translation is CASSLEGYDNQPRHF. The whole variable domain, filled in from reference TRBV5-1 and TRBJ1-5, reads KAGVTQTPRYLIKTRGQQVTLSCSPISGHRSVSWYQQTPGQGLQFLFEYFSETQRNKGNFPGRFSGRQFSNSRSEMNVSTLELGDSALYLCASSLEGYDNQPRHFGDGTRLSIL.

On this clonotype: This may arise from a read error, as a much more abundant clone is one base away. The chain recombines TRBV28 with TRBJ1-3; no clear D. The V gene's germline CDR1 is MDHEN and CDR2 SYDVKM. Trimming took off 10 bases at V and 0 bases at J, with 16 bases between the two ends. CDR3 length: 15 residues. CDR3 DNA sequence: TGTGCCACCAGCAAAACTGGGAGCTCTGGAAACACCATATATTTT. Protein product: CATSKTGSSGNTIYF.

This clonotype was observed at least ten times. V gene TRBV7-2 combines with J gene TRBJ2-7; 7 bases align to TRBD1. After removal of 4 bases from V and 1 base from J, the junction contained 10 bases not matched to a gene. The CDR3 runs to 16 residues. Germline V gene data show CDR1 as SGHTA and CDR2 as FQGNSA. CDR3 loop: CASSSVPGQHSYEQYF. CDR3 sequence (DNA): TGTGCCAGCAGCTCCGTCCCGGGACAGCATTCCTACGAGCAGTACTTC.

For the CDR3, the DNA is TGTGCCAGCAGCGTAGGTGCTAGCGGGAGGCCCTACGAGCAGTACTTC. Translation: CASSVGASGRPYEQYF. The chain employs TRBV9 and TRBJ2-7; TRBD2 aligns across 11 bases. The CDR3 is 16 residues long. Looked up from germline, CDR1 is SGDLS and CDR2 is YYNGEE. The V gene end was trimmed by 0 bases and the J gene end by 2 bases; junction bases not matched to a gene: 4.

The chain is built from TRBV20-1 and TRBJ1-3; D uncertain. Germline CDR1 and CDR2: DFQATT and SNEGSKA (reference sequence). This CDR3 is 16 amino acids long. Trimming took off 0 bases at V and 4 bases at J, with 16 bases between the two ends. The DNA of the CDR3 is TGCAGTGCTAGAGAGCCCGGCAGGACGGGGGGAAACACCATATATTTT. It codes for CSAREPGRTGGNTIYF.

This clonotype was seen only a few times. V usage is TRBV6-1 and J usage is TRBJ2-4, with D perhaps TRBD1 or TRBD2 (5 bases each). The CDR3 has 13 residues. Trimming took 3 bases from V and 4 from J, leaving 7 bases between them. CDR1 is MNHNS, CDR2 SASEGT, per germline. As DNA, the CDR3 is TGTGCCAGCAGTGATTGGGGGAAAAACATTCAGTACTTC. Protein product: CASSDWGKNIQYF.

This clonotype was recorded a few times. The chain has TRBV19 and TRBJ2-1; possible D gene TRBD1, 5 bases. CDR1 is LNHDA and CDR2 is SQIVND in the germline V gene (reference sequence). V was trimmed by 2 bases and J by 10 bases, leaving 12 bases between them. This CDR3 has 13 residues. Here the CDR3 DNA reads TGTGCCAGTAGTATAACCAGGGTGGACGAGCAGTTCTTC. The encoded protein is CASSITRVDEQFF.

This clonotype has a count of ten or more. The chain recombines TRBV28 with TRBJ1-2; D unresolved. CDR3 length equals 11 residues. Germline CDR1 and CDR2: MDHEN and SYDVKM. Trimming cost V 8 bases and J 6 bases, with 10 bases left between them. The DNA for the CDR3 is TGTGCCAGCGGACGGTCAGATGGCTACACCTTC. It translates to CASGRSDGYTF.

This clonotype was observed at least ten times. The chain couples TRBV28 to TRBJ2-4; D may be TRBD2 (5 bases). Germline CDR1 reads MDHEN; CDR2 reads SYDVKM. The ends were cut back, 3 bases at V and 1 base at J, with 7 bases in the middle. CDR3 length equals 14 residues. As DNA, the CDR3 is TGTGCCAGCAGTTTCGGGGTGGCCAAAAACATTCAGTACTTC. It is translated as CASSFGVAKNIQYF.

The chain uses TRBV6-1 and TRBJ1-5; TRBD1 aligns across 7 bases. The CDR3 is made up of 16 amino acids. CDR1 is MNHNS and CDR2 is SASEGT in the germline V gene. J gave up 3 bases and V 4 bases, and 9 bases lay outside the gene matches. CDR3 nucleotide sequence: TGTGCCAGCAGTGGTGGACCGGGACAGCCCAATCAGCCCCAGCATTTT. Encoded protein: CASSGGPGQPNQPQHF.

The chain couples TRBV5-1 to TRBJ2-7; TRBD2 agrees at 9 bases. The ends lost 2 bases at V and 5 bases at J; junction bases unmatched: 14. Germline loops: CDR1 SGHRS, CDR2 YFSETQ. The CDR3 loop spans 17 amino acids. The CDR3 loop reads CASSFGLGTSGRHEQYF. CDR3 in DNA: TGCGCCAGCAGCTTTGGTCTAGGAACAAGCGGGAGGCACGAGCAGTACTTC.

The genes are TRBV6-9 and TRBJ1-6, with 9 bases matching TRBD1. V shed 3 bases and J 18 bases; nucleotides not matched to a gene: 6. Germline lookup yields CDR1 MNHGY and CDR2 SVAAGI. This CDR3 has 12 residues. The CDR3 nucleotides read TGTGCCAGCAGTTACGGGGACAGGGTGAACCACTTT. Protein: CASSYGDRVNHF.

This clonotype appeared many times. CDR3 coding DNA: TGTGCCAGGGGCTCCGTCGGCATGAACACCGGGGAGCTGTTTTTT. Residues: CARGSVGMNTGELFF. This chain connects TRBV2 to TRBJ2-2; no firm D call. The CDR3 is 15 amino acids. The ends were cut back, 9 bases at V and 1 base at J, with 15 bases in the middle. The germline gives CDR1 SNHLY, CDR2 FYNNEI.

This clonotype has a handful of counts. A much larger clone sits a single nucleotide away, making a read error possible. The gene calls are TRBV9 and TRBJ1-5; no firm D call. V was trimmed by 0 bases and J by 3 bases, leaving 4 bases between them. From germline, CDR1 is SGDLS and CDR2 YYNGEE. CDR3 size: 13 residues. CDR3 DNA sequence: TGTGCCAGCAGCGTAGAGGACAATCAGCCCCAGCATTTT. Protein: CASSVEDNQPQHF.

The V gene is TRBV12-5, the J gene TRBJ1-5; D is uncertain. Germline V gene sequence: CDR1 LGHNT, CDR2 FRNRAP. V was clipped by 5 bases and J by 7 bases, with 9 bases between them. The length of the CDR3 is 12 residues. This chain's CDR3 is CASGLLGQPQHF. The CDR3 DNA reads TGTGCTAGTGGTCTCCTCGGACAGCCCCAGCATTTT.

The chain joins TRBV6-5 to TRBJ2-7; D not certain. Germline V gives CDR1 MNHEY, CDR2 SVGAGI. Trimming pared 2 bases from V and 6 bases from J, leaving 14 bases between. The CDR3 contains 14 residues. The CDR3 loop reads CASSYGPPPFEQYF. CDR3 coding DNA: TGTGCCAGCAGTTACGGGCCGCCCCCTTTCGAGCAGTACTTC.

The V and J genes are TRBV29-1 and TRBJ2-3, with 7 bases aligning to TRBD2. This CDR3 is 15 amino acids long. CDR1 is SQVTM and CDR2 is ANQGSEA in the germline V gene. The junction had 10 bases not matched to a gene; V was cut back by 3 bases and J by 4 bases. The CDR3, as DNA: TGCAGCGTTGACGGGGCAGCGGGAAAGGCAGATACGCAGTATTTT. It specifies CSVDGAAGKADTQYF.

At least ten counts were recorded for this clonotype. This rearrangement joins TRBV28 to TRBJ1-2; D gene uncertain. Per the germline V gene, CDR1 is MDHEN and CDR2 is SYDVKM. Trimming shortened V by 6 bases and J by 1 base, and 15 bases separated the two germline ends. The length of the CDR3 is 15 residues. This CDR3 is CASRNIMDFNYGYTF. The CDR3 bases are TGTGCCAGCAGAAATATAATGGATTTTAACTATGGCTACACCTTC.

The genes are TRBV18 and TRBJ2-2; D call uncertain. The germline V gene has CDR1 KGHSH and CDR2 LQKENI. The CDR3 is made up of 16 amino acids. V lost 1 base and J lost 2, with 11 bases in between. CDR3 amino acids: CASSPQPARNTGELFF. CDR3 bases: TGTGCCAGCTCACCACAACCGGCCCGCAACACCGGGGAGCTGTTTTTT. Variable domain in full (rest from reference TRBV18 and TRBJ2-2): NAGVMQNPRHLVRRRGQEARLRCSPMKGHSHVYWYRQLPEEGLKFMVYLQKENIIDESGMPKERFSAEFPKEGPSILRIQQVVRGDSAAYFCASSPQPARNTGELFFGEGSRLTVL.

Ten or more counts support this clonotype. The V and J genes are TRBV29-1 and TRBJ1-1; TRBD1 matches at 8 bases. CDR1 is SQVTM and CDR2 is ANQGSEA in the germline V gene. Unmatched junction bases numbered 11, after V lost 6 bases and J lost 5 bases. The CDR3 sequence is 14 residues long. CDR3 region: CSVLTGAGGTEAFF. The CDR3 DNA sequence: TGCAGCGTGTTGACAGGGGCGGGGGGTACTGAAGCTTTCTTT.

This clonotype was seen many times. This chain uses TRBV7-8 with TRBJ1-2, with a possible D match to TRBD1 (5 bases). Trimming pared 0 bases from V and 4 bases from J, leaving 9 bases between. The CDR3 has 14 amino acids. CDR1 and CDR2 from the germline V gene are SGHVS and FQNEAQ. This CDR3 is CASSLASGGYGYTF. The DNA of the CDR3 is TGTGCCAGCAGCTTAGCGAGCGGGGGCTATGGCTACACCTTC.

This clonotype appeared many times. The chain has TRBV12-3 or TRBV12-4 and TRBJ1-5; 8 bases agree with TRBD1. V gave up 6 bases and J gave up 5 bases; unmatched junction bases: 12. The CDR3 consists of 16 residues. The CDR3 nucleotides read TGTGCCAGCAGCCGCCCTTCCGCAGGGGGCGATCAGCCCCAGCATTTT. It is translated as CASSRPSAGGDQPQHF.

For this clonotype: This clone may be a read error of a much larger clone one base away. The chain joins TRBV20-1 to TRBJ1-5; D may be TRBD1 (5 bases). Per germline, CDR1 DFQATT and CDR2 SNEGSKA (reference sequence). The CDR3 has 15 residues. CDR3 sequence reads: CSARDLGAVNQLQHF. The CDR3 region has the DNA TGCAGTGCTAGAGATCTAGGGGCAGTCAATCAGCTCCAGCATTTT.

This chain joins TRBV5-1 and TRBJ1-1; 8 nucleotides line up with TRBD1. V was pared by 4 bases and J by 1 base, with 6 bases of the junction left unmatched. Germline assignment: CDR1 SGHRS and CDR2 YFSETQ. CDR3 length: 15 amino acids. CDR3 sequence reads: CASSRQGASNTEAFF. CDR3 sequence (DNA): TGCGCCAGCAGCCGGCAGGGGGCTTCGAACACTGAAGCTTTCTTT. Variable domain in full (rest from reference TRBV5-1 and TRBJ1-1): KAGVTQTPRYLIKTRGQQVTLSCSPISGHRSVSWYQQTPGQGLQFLFEYFSETQRNKGNFPGRFSGRQFSNSRSEMNVSTLELGDSALYLCASSRQGASNTEAFFGQGTRLTVV.

The chain combines TRBV6-2 or TRBV6-3 with TRBJ1-4; 8 bases line up with TRBD1. This CDR3 is 16 amino acids long. The germline CDR1 and CDR2 sequences are MNHEY and SVGEGT. The V gene end was trimmed by 7 bases and the J gene end by 8 bases; junction bases not matched to a gene: 15. CDR3 in amino acids: CASKSAPGGGSEKLFF. Written as DNA, the CDR3 is TGTGCCAGCAAATCCGCCCCAGGGGGCGGTAGCGAAAAACTGTTTTTT.

The sample holds many counts of this clonotype. The chain is built from TRBV28 and TRBJ1-4; D unresolved. Germline V gene lookup returns CDR1 MDHEN and CDR2 SYDVKM. V lost 5 bases and J 8 bases, leaving 12 bases between the germline ends. The CDR3 has 13 amino acids. In nucleotides, the CDR3 is TGTGCCAGCAGTACCCCGAATATCGAAAAACTGTTTTTT. This encodes CASSTPNIEKLFF.

This clonotype was picked up many times. The chain has TRBV29-1 and TRBJ1-1; D perhaps matches TRBD1 (6 bases). V was cut by 4 bases and J by 2 bases, with 17 bases left in between. This CDR3 region has 15 residues. Germline V gene lookup returns CDR1 SQVTM and CDR2 ANQGSEA. This CDR3 reads CSVVSSGAFNTEAFF. The CDR3 bases are TGCAGCGTTGTATCATCGGGGGCGTTCAACACTGAAGCTTTCTTT.